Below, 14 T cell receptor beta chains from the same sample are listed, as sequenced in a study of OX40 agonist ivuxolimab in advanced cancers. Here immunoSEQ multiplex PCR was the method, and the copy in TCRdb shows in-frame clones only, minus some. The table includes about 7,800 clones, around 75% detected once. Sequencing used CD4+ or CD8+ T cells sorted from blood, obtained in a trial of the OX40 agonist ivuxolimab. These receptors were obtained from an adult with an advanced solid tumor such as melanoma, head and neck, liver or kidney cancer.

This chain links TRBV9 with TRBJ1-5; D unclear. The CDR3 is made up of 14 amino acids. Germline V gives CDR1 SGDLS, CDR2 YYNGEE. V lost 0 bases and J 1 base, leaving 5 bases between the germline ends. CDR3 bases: TGTGCCAGCAGCGTAGAAGACAGCAATCAGCCCCAGCATTTT. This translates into CASSVEDSNQPQHF. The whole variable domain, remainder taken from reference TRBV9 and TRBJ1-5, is DSGVTQTPKHLITATGQRVTLRCSPRSGDLSVYWYQQSLDQGLQFLIQYYNGEERAKGNILERFSAQQFPDLHSELNLSSLELGDSALYFCASSVEDSNQPQHFGDGTRLSIL.

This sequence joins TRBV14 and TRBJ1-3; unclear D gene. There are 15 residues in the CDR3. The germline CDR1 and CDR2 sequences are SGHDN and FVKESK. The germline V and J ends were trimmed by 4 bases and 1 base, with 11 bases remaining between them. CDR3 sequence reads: CASSPDGVSGNTIYF. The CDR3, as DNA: TGTGCCAGCAGCCCTGACGGGGTTTCTGGAAACACCATATATTTT.

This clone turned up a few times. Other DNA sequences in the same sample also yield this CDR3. The CDR3 spells CASSASRTGANTGELFF. Here the CDR3 DNA reads TGTGCCAGCAGCGCCTCCCGGACGGGAGCTAACACCGGGGAGCTGTTTTTT. V usage is TRBV9 and J usage is TRBJ2-2, with TRBD2 as a possible D gene (6 bases). Per the germline V gene, CDR1 is SGDLS and CDR2 is YYNGEE. V lost 3 bases and J 2 bases, leaving 17 bases between the germline ends. The CDR3 is 17 residues long.

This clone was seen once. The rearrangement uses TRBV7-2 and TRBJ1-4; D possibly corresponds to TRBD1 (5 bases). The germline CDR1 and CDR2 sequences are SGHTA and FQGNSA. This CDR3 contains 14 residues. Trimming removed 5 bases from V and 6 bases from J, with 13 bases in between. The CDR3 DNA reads TGTGCCAGCAGCCGGGACGTGGGGGATGAAAAACTGTTTTTT. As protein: CASSRDVGDEKLFF.

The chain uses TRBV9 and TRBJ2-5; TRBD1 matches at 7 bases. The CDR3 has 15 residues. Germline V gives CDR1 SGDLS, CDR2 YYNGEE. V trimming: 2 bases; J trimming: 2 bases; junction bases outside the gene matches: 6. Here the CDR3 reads CASSVQQGSQETQYF. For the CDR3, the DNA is TGTGCCAGCAGCGTCCAACAGGGGTCTCAAGAGACCCAGTACTTC.

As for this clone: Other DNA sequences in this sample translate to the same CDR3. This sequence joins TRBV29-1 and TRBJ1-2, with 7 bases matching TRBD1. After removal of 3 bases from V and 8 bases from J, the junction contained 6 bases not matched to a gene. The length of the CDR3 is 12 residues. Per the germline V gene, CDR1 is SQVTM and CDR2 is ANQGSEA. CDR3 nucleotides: TGCAGCGTTGAGGAGGGGGCGGGGGGCTACACCTTC. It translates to CSVEEGAGGYTF.

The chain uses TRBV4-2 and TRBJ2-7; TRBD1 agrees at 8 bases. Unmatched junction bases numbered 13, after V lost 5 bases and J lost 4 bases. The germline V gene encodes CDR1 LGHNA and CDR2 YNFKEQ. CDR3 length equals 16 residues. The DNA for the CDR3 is TGTGCCAGCAGCAGTCAATTTCGGGACAGGATTTACGAGCAGTACTTC. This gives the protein CASSSQFRDRIYEQYF.

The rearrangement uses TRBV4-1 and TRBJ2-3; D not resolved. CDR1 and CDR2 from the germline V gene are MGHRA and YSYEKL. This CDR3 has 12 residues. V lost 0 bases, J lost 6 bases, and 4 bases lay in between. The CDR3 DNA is TGCGCCAGCAGCCAAGATGGGGATACGCAGTATTTT. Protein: CASSQDGDTQYF.

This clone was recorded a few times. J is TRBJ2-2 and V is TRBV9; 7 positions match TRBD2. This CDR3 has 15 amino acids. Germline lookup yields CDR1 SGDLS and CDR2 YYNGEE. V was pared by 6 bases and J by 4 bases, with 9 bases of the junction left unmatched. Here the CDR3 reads CASKGGGAGTGELFF. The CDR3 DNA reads TGTGCCAGCAAGGGCGGGGGAGCGGGCACCGGGGAGCTGTTTTTT.

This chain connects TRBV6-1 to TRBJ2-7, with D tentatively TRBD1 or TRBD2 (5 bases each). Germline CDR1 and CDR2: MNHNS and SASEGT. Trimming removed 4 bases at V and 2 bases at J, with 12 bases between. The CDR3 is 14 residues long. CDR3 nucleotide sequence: TGTGCCAGCAGTGCCCGGGACGGTGCCTACGAGCAGTACTTC. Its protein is CASSARDGAYEQYF.

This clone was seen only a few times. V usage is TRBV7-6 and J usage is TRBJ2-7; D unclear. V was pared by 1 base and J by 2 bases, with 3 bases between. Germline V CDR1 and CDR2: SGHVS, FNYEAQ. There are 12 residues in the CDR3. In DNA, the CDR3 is TGTGCCAGCAGCTTAGGGGCCTACGAGCAGTACTTC. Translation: CASSLGAYEQYF.

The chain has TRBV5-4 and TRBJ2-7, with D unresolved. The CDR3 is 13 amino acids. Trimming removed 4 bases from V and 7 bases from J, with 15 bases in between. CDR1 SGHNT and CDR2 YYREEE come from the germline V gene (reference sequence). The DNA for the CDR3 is TGTGCCAGCAGCCCAGCACCCTGGGGAGAGCAGTACTTC. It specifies CASSPAPWGEQYF.

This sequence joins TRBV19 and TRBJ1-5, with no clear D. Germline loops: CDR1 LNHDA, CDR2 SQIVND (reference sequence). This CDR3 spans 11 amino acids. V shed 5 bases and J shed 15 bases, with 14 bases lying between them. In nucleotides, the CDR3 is TGTGCCAGTAGTCTTGGGCCCCTATTGCATTTT. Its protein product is CASSLGPLLHF.

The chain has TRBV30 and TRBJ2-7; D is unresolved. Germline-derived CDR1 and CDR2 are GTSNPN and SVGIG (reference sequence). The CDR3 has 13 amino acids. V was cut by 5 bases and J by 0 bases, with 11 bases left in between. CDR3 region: CAWVPPSSYEQYF. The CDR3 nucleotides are TGTGCCTGGGTCCCGCCTAGCTCCTACGAGCAGTACTTC.